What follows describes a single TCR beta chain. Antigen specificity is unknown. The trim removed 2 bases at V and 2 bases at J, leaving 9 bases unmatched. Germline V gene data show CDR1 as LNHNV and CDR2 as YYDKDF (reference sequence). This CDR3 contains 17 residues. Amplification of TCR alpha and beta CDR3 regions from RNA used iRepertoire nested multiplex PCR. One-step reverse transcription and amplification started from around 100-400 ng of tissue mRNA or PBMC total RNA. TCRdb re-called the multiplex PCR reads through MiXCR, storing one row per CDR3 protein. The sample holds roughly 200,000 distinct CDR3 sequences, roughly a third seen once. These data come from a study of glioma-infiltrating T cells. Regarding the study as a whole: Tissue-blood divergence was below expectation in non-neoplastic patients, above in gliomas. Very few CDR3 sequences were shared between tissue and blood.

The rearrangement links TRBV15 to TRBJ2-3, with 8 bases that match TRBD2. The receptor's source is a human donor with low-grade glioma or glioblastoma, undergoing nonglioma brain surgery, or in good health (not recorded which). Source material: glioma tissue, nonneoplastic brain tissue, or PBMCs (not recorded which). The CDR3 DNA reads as TGTGCCACCAGCAGAACCACTAGCGGACCCCCCACAGATACGCAGTATTTT. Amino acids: CATSRTTSGPPTDTQYF. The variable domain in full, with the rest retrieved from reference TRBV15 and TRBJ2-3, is DAMVIQNPRYQVTQFGKPVTLSCSQTLNHNVMYWYQQKSSQAPKLLFHYYDKDFNNEADTPDNFQSRRPNTSFCFLDIRSPGLGDTAMYLCATSRTTSGPPTDTQYFGPGTRLTVL.